The 5 T cell receptor beta chains below all came from one sample that was sequenced in a study of blood T cell repertoires in COVID-19. Repertoires were generated with immunoSEQ multiplex PCR, while TCRdb's copy carries only in-frame clones and drops some. This sample has 75,000 to 95,000 clones, with around 90% found just once. The sample consisted of peripheral blood. The source is a human donor in a cohort sampled during active COVID-19.

The chain combines TRBV7-9 with TRBJ1-4; 9 bases line up with TRBD1. In germline, CDR1 is SEHNR, CDR2 FQNEAQ (reference sequence). V lost 1 base to trimming and J lost 0 bases; unmatched junction nucleotides: 0. This CDR3 region has 16 residues. CDR3 sequence (DNA): TGTGCCAGCAGCTTAGGACAGGGGGCAACTAATGAAAAACTGTTTTTT. Translating gives CASSLGQGATNEKLFF.

The V call is TRBV3-1 (or the pseudogene TRBV3-2), the J call TRBJ2-2; 11 bases agree with TRBD2. Germline CDR1 LGHDT, CDR2 YNNKEL (reference sequence). Trimming removed 1 base from V and 5 bases from J; junction bases left unmatched: 0. The CDR3 consists of 15 residues. The CDR3 reads CASSQGTSGTGELFF. The CDR3 bases are TGTGCCAGCAGCCAAGGGACTAGCGGGACCGGGGAGCTGTTTTTT.

V usage is TRBV6-2 or TRBV6-3 and J usage is TRBJ1-1; TRBD1 agrees at 9 bases. Per the germline V gene, CDR1 is MNHEY and CDR2 is SVGEGT. The CDR3 loop spans 21 amino acids. After removal of 2 bases from V and 1 base from J, the junction contained 20 bases not matched to a gene. The CDR3 is CASSYGAGTGWWPQSNTEAFF. The CDR3 bases are TGTGCCAGCAGTTACGGAGCCGGGACAGGGTGGTGGCCGCAATCGAACACTGAAGCTTTCTTT.

This chain links TRBV19 with TRBJ2-7; 7 bases are a match to TRBD2. This CDR3 contains 13 residues. The trim removed 4 bases at V and 3 bases at J, leaving 3 bases unmatched. Germline V gene data show CDR1 as LNHDA and CDR2 as SQIVND (reference sequence). CDR3 nucleotide sequence: TGTGCCAGTAGTAGAGGACTAGTCTACGAGCAGTACTTC. This sequence encodes CASSRGLVYEQYF.

The chain recombines TRBV7-2 with TRBJ1-1; unclear D gene. From germline, CDR1 is SGHTA and CDR2 FQGNSA. The length of the CDR3 is 13 residues. Trimming cost V 0 bases and J 5 bases, with 7 bases left between them. The CDR3 loop is CASSLAVSTEAFF. The DNA for the CDR3 is TGTGCCAGCAGCTTAGCTGTATCGACTGAAGCTTTCTTT.